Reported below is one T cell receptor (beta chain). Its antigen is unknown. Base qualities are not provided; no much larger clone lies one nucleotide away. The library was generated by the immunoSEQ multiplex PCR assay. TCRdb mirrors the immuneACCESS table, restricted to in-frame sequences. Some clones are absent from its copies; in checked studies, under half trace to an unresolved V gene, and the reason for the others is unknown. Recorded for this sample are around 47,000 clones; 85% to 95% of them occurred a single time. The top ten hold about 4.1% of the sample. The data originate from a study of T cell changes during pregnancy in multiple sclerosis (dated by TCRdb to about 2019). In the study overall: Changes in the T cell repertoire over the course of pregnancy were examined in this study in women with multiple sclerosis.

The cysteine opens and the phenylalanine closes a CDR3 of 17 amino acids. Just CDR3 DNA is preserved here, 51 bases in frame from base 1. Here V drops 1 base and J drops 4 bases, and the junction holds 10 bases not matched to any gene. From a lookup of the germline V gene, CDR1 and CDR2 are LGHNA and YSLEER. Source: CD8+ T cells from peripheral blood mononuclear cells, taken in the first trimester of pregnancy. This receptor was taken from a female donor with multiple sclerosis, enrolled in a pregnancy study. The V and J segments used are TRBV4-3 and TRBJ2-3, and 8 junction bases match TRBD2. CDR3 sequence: CASSQGQAGGVSDTQYF. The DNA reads TGCGCCAGCAGCCAAGGACAGGCGGGGGGTGTGTCAGATACGCAGTATTTT.